The 7 T cell receptor beta chains below were found in one sample sequenced in a study of identical twins. TCRdb reprocessed the 5' RACE reads with MiXCR, giving one entry per CDR3 protein. This sample has 500,000 to 600,000 distinct CDR3 sequences, with around 20% found just once. The sample also formed part of further work on T cells expressing NK-cell markers.

Sequenced material: CD4+ T cells sorted from blood. The receptor set was obtained from a woman between 18 and 29 years old in good health.

This clonotype has a count of ten or more. The chain carries TRBV10-3 and TRBJ1-2, with TRBD1 matching over 11 bases. CDR3 length: 14 residues. The J segment lost 2 bases and the V segment lost 10 bases, leaving 6 bases of the junction unmatched. The V gene's germline CDR1 is ENHRY and CDR2 SYGVKD. The CDR3 DNA reads TGTGCCAGCGGACAGGGGGCGAACAACTATGGCTACACCTTC. Its translation: CASGQGANNYGYTF.

CDR3 amino acids: CASSNGLDYNEQFF. CDR3 nucleotides: TGTGCCAGCAGTAACGGACTGGATTACAATGAGCAGTTCTTC. The chain has TRBV6-2 or TRBV6-3 and TRBJ2-1; maybe TRBD2 (5 bases). Deletions cut 5 bases from V and 4 bases from J, with 12 bases between. This CDR3 contains 14 residues. Germline V gene lookup returns CDR1 MNHEY and CDR2 SVGEGT.

In nucleotides, the CDR3 is TGTGCCAGCAGTCCCGAGACGGTTCACACCGGGGAGCTGTTTTTT. This sequence encodes CASSPETVHTGELFF. V is TRBV6-4 and J is TRBJ2-2; D unresolved. The CDR3 extends over 15 amino acids. The V and J ends lost 5 bases and 3 bases respectively, with 13 bases between them. Looked up from germline, CDR1 is MRHNA and CDR2 is SNTAGT.

This clonotype was found a few times. The chain is built from TRBV7-8 and TRBJ2-5, with TRBD2 identical over 11 bases. With 1 base clipped from V and 0 bases from J, the junction kept 10 bases outside the gene matches. Germline V gene sequence: CDR1 SGHVS, CDR2 FQNEAQ. This CDR3 has 19 residues. The CDR3: CASSLVLGLAEQYQETQYF. For the CDR3, the DNA is TGTGCCAGCAGCTTAGTTTTGGGACTAGCGGAACAGTACCAAGAGACCCAGTACTTC.

The V call is TRBV20-1, the J call TRBJ2-2; D may be TRBD1 (7 bases). CDR3 length equals 11 residues. Germline V lookup: CDR1 DFQATT, CDR2 SNEGSKA (reference sequence). V lost 5 bases, J lost 13 bases, and 14 bases lay in between. This chain's CDR3 is CSALQGRGLFF. The CDR3 bases are TGCAGTGCTTTACAGGGGCGGGGGCTGTTTTTT.

The CDR3 DNA reads TGCAGTGCTAGCGACCGGCCGATAGAGACCCAGTACTTC. Amino acid sequence: CSASDRPIETQYF. The V call is TRBV20-1, the J call TRBJ2-5; D uncertain. This CDR3 region has 13 residues. V lost 3 bases and J 4 bases, leaving 12 bases between the germline ends. From germline, CDR1 is DFQATT and CDR2 SNEGSKA (reference sequence).

Many counts were recorded for this clonotype. V is TRBV20-1 and J is TRBJ1-5; D is ambiguous. Germline V gives CDR1 DFQATT, CDR2 SNEGSKA (reference sequence). The V gene lost 7 bases and the J gene lost 1 base, with 14 bases spanning the gap. The CDR3 contains 14 residues. CDR3: CSESGETSNQPQHF. CDR3 DNA sequence: TGCAGTGAATCGGGAGAGACCAGCAATCAGCCCCAGCATTTT.